This TCR beta chain came from a study of shared clonotypes between healthy human individuals. Notes on the study in general: Memory subsets generally showed lower estimated richness than naive subsets.

On this clone itself: Its specificity is not known.

Naive CD8 cells, CD45RO-negative and positively selected for CCR7, excluded terminally differentiated effector memory CD45RA+ cells. The V gene's germline CDR1 is MNHNS and CDR2 SASEGT. V lost 9 bases and J 6 bases, leaving 8 bases between the germline ends. The CDR3 sequence is 10 residues long. Only in-frame clones appear in the TCRdb table, and some are missing; sequencing was by immunoSEQ multiplex PCR. The top ten clones hold about 0.11% of a sample with hundreds of thousands of clones, roughly 96% of them seen once. The sequence was collected from a woman in her twenties or thirties in good health. The chain combines TRBV6-1 with TRBJ1-1; D is unresolved. Sequenced: naive CD8+ T cells sorted from blood. CDR3 residues: CASDLAEAFF. CDR3 coding DNA: TGTGCCAGTGACTTAGCTGAAGCTTTCTTT.